This T cell receptor (beta chain) was found in a study of cytomegalovirus exposure and HLA in healthy donors (dated by TCRdb to about 2017). A note on the overall study: In an earlier analysis of 550 to 750 of the donors, around 290 Gb of sequence data and 100 million or so unique TCR beta sequences from roughly 190 million T cells were reported. The number of typed donors differed by locus: about 629-640 for A, B, C, DRB1 and DQB1; 500 to 550 for DQA1; roughly 600 for DPA1; and 450 to 480 for DPB1. Four or five DR-DQ haplotypes were handled as single units for association and clustering because linkage in the cohort was strong. The study was designed to test whether signatures of past pathogen exposure could be identified by cataloging public T cell receptors. To decide whether each TCR beta V gene segment behaved as functional or pseudogenic, an earlier analysis of approximately 590 of the donors relied on high-throughput TCR beta sequencing. Genome-wide SNP genotypes for about three fifths of the roughly 670 donors were used in a later genetic analysis, which treated that subset as a discovery cohort. Of the roughly 400 genotyped donors, 80% to 90% were placed in the genetic ancestry cluster associated with self-reported Caucasian donors. A later analysis re-analyzed previously published TCR beta repertoires from approximately 670 donors and added high-resolution HLA genotyping to study TCR occurrence patterns. To predict cytomegalovirus infection status, the study brought together high-throughput TCR immunosequencing, statistical association of individual TCRs with disease status, and machine learning. HLA typing included class I and class II loci at four-digit resolution. Rather than using new phenotypic data, the later analysis identified candidate immune exposures from TCR beta sequences and from how often those sequences occurred across donors. Donor age, sex, ethnicity and CMV serostatus were compiled alongside the repertoire data. Approximately 300 gigabases of sequencing data and roughly 81 million unique TCR sequences made up an early release that covered approximately 650 HLA-typed donors. Among roughly 400 genotyped donors of the cohort, an average of approximately 200,000 unique TCR beta nucleotide sequences was sequenced per donor, of which about 18% were non-productive. Every repertoire in the discovery cohort had been generated on one and the same sequencing platform. In addition to the first cohort of 500 to 850 subjects, a separate validation cohort of under 150 different subjects was used. The study profiled the T cell repertoires of 550 to 700 subjects by immunosequencing and related them to cytomegalovirus serostatus. The full study reports these points: Most TCR sequences were observed very rarely across donors, whereas some public TCRs were present in many individuals. Specific HLA alleles were associated with more than 15,000 TCR beta sequences at a false discovery rate of 0.05 in a later analysis. In this cohort, only TCR beta chains were sequenced, and detectable features were limited by the absence of alpha or paired-chain data. CMV serostatus was the only immune exposure information available for the cohort. Three of the identified cytomegalovirus-associated TCR beta chains were confirmed in vitro to be specific for cytomegalovirus antigens. Sequencing depth was assumed to be roughly uniform across donors in the presence/absence analyses, though that assumption may not hold. The authors suggested that the approach could potentially be extended to other disease states and immunological phenotypes. A group of highly shared sequence variants was considered likely to be a technical artifact of the sequencing pipeline. An association between a missense DCLRE1C variant and V-gene and J-gene trimming of TCR beta chains was found in a later genetic analysis and replicated in an independent cohort. In an earlier analysis of about 600 of the donors, most TCR beta V segments appeared in productive rearrangements about 90% or about 30% of the time, broadly matching IMGT annotations. A later analysis found that most CMV-associated TCR beta chains appeared HLA-restricted, with HLA associations seemingly driven largely by CMV exposure. Because counts were too low, seventeen rarely observed V segments, including chromosome 9 orphons, were excluded from the earlier analysis of around 640 of the donors. A later analysis found that TCR association rates varied across HLA loci, with DRB1 alleles showing the most associated TCRs and HLA-C alleles the fewest. Some IMGT-functional V segments, including TRBV6-2 and TRBV6-3, could not be distinguished by the 87-base-pair reads and were therefore excluded. Because HLA typing was unavailable for some donors at each locus, only the typed subset was used in association tests. Several of the top co-occurrence clusters appeared to be linked to parvovirus B19, influenza, CMV and Epstein-Barr virus, according to a later analysis. In the study, roughly 160 TCR beta chains were listed as associated with cytomegalovirus. Linkage disequilibrium might explain the correlated functional status among segregating V segments, but an unknown experimental factor could not be excluded. In a later analysis, HLA-associated TCR beta chains showed more clonal expansion and lower generation probabilities than non-associated chains that were equally common. A further reported finding was that TCR beta sequences accurately predicted the HLA-A and HLA-B alleles for most subjects in the first cohort. According to a later genetic analysis, donors in an Asian-associated ancestry cluster had fewer N-insertions in productive TCRs than the approximately 710-donor mean. The classifier was reported to diagnose cytomegalovirus status with high specificity and sensitivity in both the original and validation cohorts. Strong co-occurrence of HLA alleles, especially DR and DQ, made assigning TCR associations to individual alleles difficult.

The cohort comprised under 700 healthy bone marrow donors. All cohort members were sampled while nominally healthy, although unrecorded immune exposures were likely present. The donor tested CMV seropositive, placing the donor among the approximately 290 seropositive members of the cohort. A peripheral blood sample was collected from each donor, and TCR beta sequencing was performed on peripheral blood mononuclear cells. The Qiagen DNeasy Blood Extraction Kit was used to extract genomic DNA from the blood cell samples. The method was the immunoSEQ multiplex PCR assay. For the multiplex PCR, a mixture combining 60 forward primers for TCR Vbeta segments and 13 reverse primers for TCR Jbeta segments was used. Amplification of the CDR3 region of rearranged TCR beta genes was performed with a multiplex PCR assay on genomic DNA. On the Illumina HiSeq System, the amplified TCR beta libraries were sequenced as 87-base-pair reads. The original pipeline was this. In a later analysis, tens of millions of unique TCR beta chains were counted across the roughly 610 repertoires, and around 10 million of these chains were shared by at least two donors. Raw reads were error-corrected and collapsed into unique sequences with a nearest-neighbor algorithm that merged closely related sequences to remove PCR and sequencing errors. V, D and J gene segments were assigned by aligning CDR3 sequences to IMGT reference sequences. For a sequence to be retained, at least a six-nucleotide match to both a V gene segment and a J gene segment was required. A rearrangement was called productive if the CDR3 had no stop codons and remained in frame with V and J, and every other rearrangement was called non-productive. CDR3 was defined according to IMGT convention as the region running from the second conserved V-encoded cysteine to the conserved J-encoded phenylalanine. Sequences without an unambiguous match to a single V gene segment were excluded from the earlier analysis of 587 of the donors. An earlier analysis of several hundred of the donors classified V segments as functional when productive rearrangements were above 56.7% and as segregating when the standard deviation between donors was above 5%. A statistical classification framework was built for diagnosing cytomegalovirus status from the catalog of TCR beta chain sequences. In a later analysis, V and J genes were assigned by comparing TCR nucleotide sequences against IMGT/GENE-DB human TR gene sequences. The TCRdist pipeline was used in a later analysis to assign CDR3 sequences and most-parsimonious VDJ recombination scenarios. In a later analysis, each TCR beta chain was defined by its CDR3 amino acid sequence together with its V-gene family, and reads lacking a unique V-gene family were excluded. A later analysis removed 592 highly shared, low-generation-probability nucleotide sequences to deal with suspected cross-contamination and a sequencing artifact. In a later analysis, a clonal expansion index for each public chain was calculated from normalized within-repertoire ranks of inferred template counts. In a later analysis, generation probabilities were computed with a VDJ recombination model fitted to out-of-frame rearrangements, and the resulting probabilities were checked against IGoR. In a later analysis, TCR-TCR, TCR-HLA and TCR-CMV co-occurrence was scored with hypergeometric tests, and a repertoire-size bias correction was applied to TCR pairs. To estimate false discovery rates, a later analysis permuted the HLA or CMV assignments 20 times. In a later analysis, co-occurring TCRs were grouped using DBSCAN, and TCRdist sequence similarity was added for clustering within HLA-allele-positive subsets. Repertoires with fewer than 30,000 or more than 120,000 public chains, plus five repertoires with anomalous nucleotide sharing, were excluded from co-occurrence clustering. Sourced from immuneACCESS, this table was stored by TCRdb with only in-frame sequences that have V and J called. A share of the clones is absent; for the studies checked, an unresolved V gene accounts for under half, and the remainder has no known explanation. V and J calls plus clone size are reproduced from that table; the DNA served to infer D and trimming. The sample yields tens of thousands of clones; 75% were counted once. The top ten hold approximately 24% of the sample.

A word on this clone: The clone's antigen remains unknown. Base-call qualities are not available, and no considerably larger clone is one nucleotide away.

V lost 3 bases and J lost 7 bases, and the count of bases not matched to a germline gene is 9. The CDR3 covers 16 residues, taking in both the cysteine and the phenylalanine. Only the CDR3 DNA is retained, 48 bases long and in frame from the first base. From the germline V gene (reference sequence), CDR1 is SGHNT and CDR2 is YYREEE. Recombination connected TRBV5-4 to TRBJ1-6; 8 bases in the middle match TRBD1. The origin of this receptor is a woman in her thirties or forties in good health and CMV-seropositive. Source material: PBMCs. The DNA sequence reads TGTGCCAGCAGCTCGAGTCAGGGGGCGAGGAATTCACCCCTCCACTTT. Its amino acids are CASSSSQGARNSPLHF. Extended through the reference TRBV5-4 and TRBJ1-6 proteins, this CDR3 yields the full variable domain: ETGVTQSPTHLIKTRGQQVTLRCSSQSGHNTVSWYQQALGQGPQFIFQYYREEENGRGNFPPRFSGLQFPNYSSELNVNALELDDSALYLCASSSSQGARNSPLHFGNGTRLTVT.